The 2 T cell receptor beta chains reported below all come from one sample, sequenced in a study of T cell responses to AZD1222 COVID-19 vaccine. Profiling relied on immunoSEQ multiplex PCR, and the TCRdb table lists in-frame clones only, not all of them. The data show approximately 90,000 clones, almost 90% seen once. The specimen was peripheral blood, collected on day 0 of AZD1222 vaccination. These receptor sequences come from an adult in good health.

The chain carries TRBV18 and TRBJ1-6, with 10 bases lining up with TRBD1. The J segment lost 6 bases and the V segment lost 4 bases, leaving 0 bases of the junction unmatched. The CDR3 contains 14 residues. Germline CDR1 reads KGHSH; CDR2 reads LQKENI. The CDR3 region has the DNA TGTGCCAGCTCACGGGACAGGGGTAATTCACCCCTCCACTTT. This codes for CASSRDRGNSPLHF. The variable domain in full, completed from reference TRBV18 and TRBJ1-6, reads NAGVMQNPRHLVRRRGQEARLRCSPMKGHSHVYWYRQLPEEGLKFMVYLQKENIIDESGMPKERFSAEFPKEGPSILRIQQVVRGDSAAYFCASSRDRGNSPLHFGNGTRLTVT.

The chain joins TRBV19 to TRBJ2-7, with TRBD2 matching 7 bases. Germline-derived CDR1 and CDR2 are LNHDA and SQIVND (reference sequence). The CDR3 runs 12 residues. The junction had 6 bases not matched to a gene; V was cut back by 6 bases and J by 7 bases. The DNA of the CDR3 is TGTGCCAGTAGCGGACTAGTGTCGGAGCAGTACTTC. Translating it yields CASSGLVSEQYF. Full variable domain (missing parts from reference TRBV19 and TRBJ2-7): DGGITQSPKYLFRKEGQNVTLSCEQNLNHDAMYWYRQDPGQGLRLIYYSQIVNDFQKGDIAEGYSVSREKKESFPLTVTSAQKNPTAFYLCASSGLVSEQYFGPGTRLTVT.